The T cell receptor beta chain described here comes from a study of blood T cell repertoires in COVID-19. Study details: In each case, the material was cDNA or gDNA derived from T cells, B-cell-depleted T cells, or PBMCs.

The trim removed 3 bases at V and 6 bases at J, leaving 8 bases unmatched. Germline values: CDR1 KGHSH, CDR2 LQKENI. The CDR3 covers 16 residues. Each recovered donor of Cohort 3 presented with two negative PCRs, clearance, or symptom resolution. Profiled with immunoSEQ multiplex PCR; TCRdb holds only in-frame clones, not every one. The sample lists about 400,000 clones, more than 75% occurring once. The chain employs TRBV18 and TRBJ2-3; 11 bases fit TRBD2. Sequenced input: PBMCs or T cells enriched from blood (not recorded which). This TCR derives from a woman aged 25 to 39 who had recovered from COVID-19. CDR3 protein: CASSPSRLAGTDTQYF. The CDR3 nucleotides read TGTGCCAGCTCACCCTCCCGACTAGCGGGAACGGATACGCAGTATTTT.